This entry concerns a single T cell receptor (beta chain). Antigen: not known. Per the germline V gene, CDR1 is ENHRY and CDR2 is SYGVKD. The CDR3 is 17 residues long. The V and J ends lost 4 bases and 4 bases respectively, with 19 bases between them. The sample is drawn from a study of cytotoxic CD8 clonotypes in ibrutinib-treated CLL. Some clones are missing from TCRdb's copy, which holds only in-frame ones; the method was immunoSEQ multiplex PCR. The repertoire holds about 140,000 clones, with 85% to 95% as singletons. Study results and limitations: Stable or contracted on treatment, public clonotypes were also uncommon.

The TCR was taken from a human donor with chronic lymphocytic leukemia. The input for sequencing was PBMCs, taken after 12 months of ibrutinib treatment. The rearrangement joins TRBV10-3 to TRBJ2-2; D might be TRBD2 (6 bases). This chain's CDR3 is CAISGIATGEATGELFF. CDR3 in DNA: TGTGCCATCAGTGGGATCGCTACGGGAGAGGCCACCGGGGAGCTGTTTTTT.